Listed here are 13 T cell receptor beta chains from one sample, sequenced in a study of CD8+CD57+ T cells in acquired aplastic anemia. Both TCR beta VDJ combination and CDR3 sequence profiling were carried out. Genomic DNA was the template for this profiling. A single record per CDR3 protein comes from TCRdb applying MiXCR to the reads. The sample consists of roughly 150,000 distinct CDR3 sequences, over 40% of them appearing once. An expansion of CD8+CD57+ cells by flow cytometry had been shown in patients chosen for sequencing. Material: sorted CD4+, CD8+, or CD8+CD57+ T cells (not recorded which) from PBMCs. The receptors shown here come from a human donor with aplastic anemia.

This chain uses TRBV15 with TRBJ2-3; D uncertain. The V end lost 3 bases, the J end lost 2 bases, and 3 bases lay between the germline ends. The CDR3 is 12 residues long. Looked up from germline, CDR1 is LNHNV and CDR2 is YYDKDF (reference sequence). This CDR3 is CATSSVTDTQYF. The CDR3 DNA reads TGTGCCACCAGCAGCGTCACAGATACGCAGTATTTT.

Regarding this clonotype: Given a much more abundant clone one base away, this may be a read error. V gene TRBV3-1 combines with J gene TRBJ1-3; weak D call: TRBD1 (5 bases). Germline loops: CDR1 LGHDT, CDR2 YNNKEL (reference sequence). The CDR3 has 13 amino acids. CDR3 nucleotide sequence: TGTACCAGCAGCCAGGGCCAGCAAGGCACCATATATTTT. It yields the protein CTSSQGQQGTIYF.

The chain links TRBV24-1 to TRBJ1-5; D unresolved. This CDR3 contains 18 residues. Germline V gene lookup returns CDR1 KGHDR and CDR2 SFDVKD. V was pared by 9 bases and J by 2 bases, with 25 bases between. CDR3 sequence (DNA): TGTGCCACCGCAACCACCGAAGAGGGAGCACATGGCAATCAGCCCCAGCATTTT. It is translated as CATATTEEGAHGNQPQHF.

V and J are TRBV4-3 and TRBJ2-3, with TRBD1 matching over 7 bases. CDR1 is LGHNA and CDR2 is YSLEER in the germline V gene. With 2 bases clipped from V and 6 bases from J, the junction kept 2 bases outside the gene matches. The length of the CDR3 is 13 residues. The CDR3 reads CASSQWDSDTQYF. The CDR3 DNA is TGCGCCAGCAGCCAATGGGACAGCGATACGCAGTATTTT.

V and J are TRBV9 and TRBJ1-3; 7 bases map to TRBD1. Germline CDR1 reads SGDLS; CDR2 reads YYNGEE. The CDR3 sequence is 14 residues long. With 4 bases clipped from V and 7 bases from J, the junction kept 8 bases outside the gene matches. CDR3 region: CASSSGQAANTIYF. CDR3 coding DNA: TGTGCCAGCAGCTCCGGACAGGCTGCGAACACCATATATTTT.

This clonotype was counted between two and nine times. This chain links TRBV12-3 or TRBV12-4 with TRBJ1-2; TRBD1 matches at 7 bases. This CDR3 is 14 amino acids long. Germline trimming cut 4 bases from V and 6 bases from J; bases unmatched to any gene: 8. CDR3 sequence reads: CASSYRQGQDGYTF. The CDR3 nucleotides are TGTGCCAGCAGTTACCGACAGGGTCAAGATGGCTACACCTTC.

This clonotype occurred many times. The V gene is TRBV19, the J gene TRBJ2-3; possibly TRBD1 or TRBD2 for D (5 bases each). Germline CDR1 LNHDA, CDR2 SQIVND (reference sequence). This CDR3 spans 16 amino acids. Trimming took 5 bases from V and 1 from J, leaving 16 bases between them. CDR3 sequence (DNA): TGTGCCAGTAGTTCTGCCGGGACCTCTGGCACAGATACGCAGTATTTT. It codes for CASSSAGTSGTDTQYF.

This clonotype occurred many times. This chain uses TRBV10-3 with TRBJ2-2, with 12 bases lining up with TRBD1. Germline trimming cut 10 bases from V and 7 bases from J; bases unmatched to any gene: 7. CDR3 length: 14 amino acids. From germline, CDR1 is ENHRY and CDR2 SYGVKD. CDR3 coding DNA: TGTGCCACAGGGACAGGGGGCGTCCACGGGGAGCTGTTTTTT. It codes for CATGTGGVHGELFF.

At least ten counts were recorded for this clonotype. The rearrangement joins TRBV3-1 to TRBJ2-7; unclear D gene. The V end lost 2 bases, the J end lost 3 bases, and 8 bases lay between the germline ends. The germline CDR1 and CDR2 sequences are LGHDT and YNNKEL (reference sequence). The CDR3 sequence is 13 residues long. The CDR3 coding sequence is TGTGCCAGCAGCCAACTACCCCTCTACGAGCAGTACTTC. As protein: CASSQLPLYEQYF.

Turning to this clonotype: One end of the junction is discordant with germline, which a read error may explain. V usage is TRBV27 and J usage is TRBJ2-2, with D possibly matching TRBD2 (6 bases). Per germline, CDR1 MNHEY and CDR2 SMNVEV (reference sequence). The CDR3 spans 15 residues. CDR3 bases: TGTGCCAGCAGGGACACTTCAATCTTTACCGGGGGGCTGTTTTTT. Encoded protein: CASRDTSIFTGGLFF.

This clonotype came up many times. The rearrangement joins TRBV5-5 to TRBJ2-7, with D uncertain. The CDR3 consists of 12 residues. V was clipped by 0 bases and J by 3 bases, with 4 bases between them. The V gene's germline CDR1 is SGHKS and CDR2 YYEKEE (reference sequence). This CDR3 is CASSLDVYEQYF. Here the CDR3 DNA reads TGTGCCAGCAGCTTGGACGTCTACGAGCAGTACTTC.

A note on this clonotype: This may arise from a read error, as a much more abundant clone is one base away. The CDR3 loop reads CASSIERGKSIQYF. In nucleotides, the CDR3 is TGTGCCAGTAGTATCGAGCGCGGTAAAAGCATTCAGTACTTC. The rearrangement links TRBV19 to TRBJ2-4; D is uncertain. Germline V gene lookup returns CDR1 LNHDA and CDR2 SQIVND (reference sequence). This CDR3 is 14 amino acids long.

The rearrangement links TRBV29-1 to TRBJ1-2, with TRBD1 as a possible D gene (5 bases). Between the trimmed V and J ends, which lost 4 bases and 8 bases, there was a span of 11 bases. This CDR3 is 11 amino acids long. Germline CDR1 SQVTM, CDR2 ANQGSEA. CDR3 amino acids: CSVVSGTGYTF. The DNA of the CDR3 is TGCAGCGTTGTTAGCGGGACCGGCTACACCTTC.